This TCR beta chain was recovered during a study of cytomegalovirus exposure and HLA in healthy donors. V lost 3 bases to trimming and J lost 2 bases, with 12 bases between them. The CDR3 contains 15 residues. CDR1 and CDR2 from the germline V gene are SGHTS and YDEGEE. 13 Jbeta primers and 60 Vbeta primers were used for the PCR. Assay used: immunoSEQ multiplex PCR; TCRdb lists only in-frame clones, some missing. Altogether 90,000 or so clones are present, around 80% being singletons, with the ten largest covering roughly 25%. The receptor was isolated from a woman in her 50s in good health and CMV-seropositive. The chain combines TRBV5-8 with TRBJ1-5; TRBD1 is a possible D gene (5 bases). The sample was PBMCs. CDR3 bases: TGTGCCAGCAGCTCCCGGGGGGGAGGCAATCAGCCCCAGCATTTT. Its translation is CASSSRGGGNQPQHF.